The rows below give T cell receptor beta chains drawn from one sample of a study of graft-versus-host responses after intestinal transplantation. Profiling relied on immunoSEQ multiplex PCR, and the TCRdb table lists in-frame clones only, not all of them. The data contain 75,000 to 90,000 clones, about 89% of them singletons. These receptors' antigens are unknown. This sample comprised unstimulated CD4+ T cells sorted from spleen or lymph node cells, obtained before intestinal transplant. The receptors originated from a human donor who received an intestinal transplant. The CDR3 runs from the conserved cysteine through the conserved F or W. A D gene is named only where the DNA matches it firmly. For some rows the clone size is stated as once, few or many, or as a class when expanded; others skip it.

D gene: TRBD1; J gene: TRBJ2-5; clone size: .; V gene: TRBV19; CDR3 length: 15; CDR3 protein: CASRTGDRAEETQYF; CDR3 DNA: TGTGCCAGCCGTACAGGGGACAGAGCCGAAGAGACCCAGTACTTC
D gene: TRBD1; J gene: TRBJ2-7; clone size: .; V gene: TRBV28; CDR3 length: 14; CDR3 protein: CASSLPQHRGEQYF; CDR3 DNA: TGTGCCAGCAGTTTGCCTCAACACAGGGGCGAGCAGTACTTC
D gene: .; J gene: TRBJ1-1; clone size: .; V gene: TRBV11-3; CDR3 length: 13; CDR3 protein: CASSLGAETKAFF; CDR3 DNA: TGTGCCAGCAGCTTAGGAGCAGAAACTAAAGCTTTCTTT
D gene: .; J gene: TRBJ2-7; clone size: few; V gene: TRBV5-6; CDR3 length: 11; CDR3 protein: CASSLENEQYF; CDR3 DNA: TGTGCCAGCAGCTTAGAGAACGAGCAGTACTTC
D gene: .; J gene: TRBJ2-3; clone size: .; V gene: TRBV11-3; CDR3 length: 13; CDR3 protein: CASSLYEADTQYF; CDR3 DNA: TGTGCCAGCAGCTTATACGAGGCAGATACGCAGTATTTT
D gene: TRBD1; J gene: TRBJ2-5; clone size: .; V gene: TRBV30; CDR3 length: 13; CDR3 protein: CAWVDRGAETQYF; CDR3 DNA: TGTGCCTGGGTGGACAGGGGAGCAGAGACCCAGTACTTC
D gene: .; J gene: TRBJ1-2; clone size: .; V gene: TRBV7-8; CDR3 length: 13; CDR3 protein: CASSHSTGPVRTF; CDR3 DNA: TGTGCCAGCAGCCACTCGACAGGCCCCGTTCGCACCTTC
D gene: TRBD1; J gene: TRBJ1-2; clone size: .; V gene: TRBV4-1; CDR3 length: 15; CDR3 protein: CASSQADRGLYGYTF; CDR3 DNA: TGCGCCAGCAGCCAAGCGGACAGGGGTCTGTATGGCTACACCTTC
D gene: .; J gene: TRBJ2-3; clone size: .; V gene: TRBV7-3; CDR3 length: 15; CDR3 protein: CASSLRGVGTDTQYF; CDR3 DNA: TGTGCCAGCAGCTTAAGGGGCGTCGGGACAGATACGCAGTATTTT
D gene: TRBD2; J gene: TRBJ2-5; clone size: .; V gene: TRBV6-6; CDR3 length: 15; CDR3 protein: CASSYGGLAEETQYF; CDR3 DNA: TGTGCCAGCAGTTACGGGGGACTAGCGGAAGAGACCCAGTACTTC
D gene: .; J gene: TRBJ1-6; clone size: .; V gene: TRBV4-1; CDR3 length: 16; CDR3 protein: CASSQTRDTFISPLHF; CDR3 DNA: TGCGCCAGCAGCCAGACCCGGGACACCTTTATTTCACCCCTCCACTTT
D gene: .; J gene: TRBJ1-4; clone size: .; V gene: TRBV28; CDR3 length: 14; CDR3 protein: CASRGVEGGEKLFF; CDR3 DNA: TGTGCCAGCAGGGGAGTAGAAGGGGGTGAAAAACTGTTTTTT
D gene: .; J gene: TRBJ2-5; clone size: .; V gene: TRBV25-1; CDR3 length: 11; CDR3 protein: CASTAGKTQYF; CDR3 DNA: TGTGCCAGCACGGCAGGGAAGACCCAGTACTTC
D gene: TRBD2; J gene: TRBJ2-1; clone size: .; V gene: TRBV28; CDR3 length: 14; CDR3 protein: CASRAGGYYNEQFF; CDR3 DNA: TGTGCCAGCCGAGCGGGGGGATACTACAATGAGCAGTTCTTC
D gene: .; J gene: TRBJ2-3; clone size: .; V gene: TRBV2; CDR3 length: 11; CDR3 protein: CASSRVDMQYF; CDR3 DNA: TGTGCCAGCAGCAGGGTAGATATGCAGTATTTT
D gene: TRBD2; J gene: TRBJ2-1; clone size: .; V gene: TRBV19; CDR3 length: 16; CDR3 protein: CASSIGLGRAHNEQFF; CDR3 DNA: TGTGCCAGTAGTATCGGATTGGGGAGGGCACACAATGAGCAGTTCTTC
D gene: .; J gene: TRBJ1-1; clone size: .; V gene: TRBV27; CDR3 length: 12; CDR3 protein: CASSLIGGGAFF; CDR3 DNA: TGTGCCAGCAGTTTAATCGGAGGAGGAGCTTTCTTT
D gene: .; J gene: TRBJ1-2; clone size: .; V gene: TRBV6-5; CDR3 length: 16; CDR3 protein: CASSYSMAYANYGYTF; CDR3 DNA: TGTGCCAGCAGTTACTCCATGGCATACGCTAACTATGGCTACACCTTC
D gene: .; J gene: TRBJ2-3; clone size: .; V gene: TRBV11-2; CDR3 length: 14; CDR3 protein: CASSLVWGLDTQYF; CDR3 DNA: TGTGCCAGCAGCTTAGTGTGGGGGCTGGATACGCAGTATTTT
D gene: TRBD1; J gene: TRBJ2-4; clone size: .; V gene: TRBV19; CDR3 length: 19; CDR3 protein: CASSTLRQGGELAKNIQYF; CDR3 DNA: TGTGCCAGTAGTACACTCCGACAGGGGGGGGAACTAGCCAAAAACATTCAGTACTTC
D gene: .; J gene: TRBJ1-5; clone size: .; V gene: TRBV19; CDR3 length: 19; CDR3 protein: CASSIEGRWAGGDYQPQHF; CDR3 DNA: TGTGCCAGTAGTATAGAGGGGAGGTGGGCAGGAGGAGACTATCAGCCCCAGCATTTT
D gene: .; J gene: TRBJ2-6; clone size: .; V gene: TRBV14; CDR3 length: 16; CDR3 protein: CASSLFRGSGANVLTF; CDR3 DNA: TGTGCCAGCAGCCTCTTCCGGGGCTCTGGGGCCAACGTCCTGACTTTC
D gene: TRBD1; J gene: TRBJ1-2; clone size: .; V gene: TRBV6-5; CDR3 length: 16; CDR3 protein: CASSYQRGQAGYGYTF; CDR3 DNA: TGTGCCAGCAGTTACCAACGGGGACAGGCGGGCTATGGCTACACCTTC
D gene: TRBD2; J gene: TRBJ2-1; clone size: .; V gene: TRBV5-1; CDR3 length: 15; CDR3 protein: CASSLELAGVSEQFF; CDR3 DNA: TGCGCCAGCAGCTTAGAACTAGCGGGAGTCAGTGAGCAGTTCTTC
D gene: .; J gene: TRBJ1-1; clone size: .; V gene: TRBV19; CDR3 length: 11; CDR3 protein: CASSLRGEAFF; CDR3 DNA: TGTGCCAGTAGCCTCCGGGGGGAAGCTTTCTTT
D gene: TRBD2; J gene: TRBJ2-1; clone size: .; V gene: TRBV28; CDR3 length: 13; CDR3 protein: CASSFVGGKEQFF; CDR3 DNA: TGTGCCAGCAGTTTTGTGGGAGGGAAGGAGCAGTTCTTC
D gene: .; J gene: TRBJ2-1; clone size: .; V gene: TRBV25-1; CDR3 length: 14; CDR3 protein: CASSPEGRVNEQFF; CDR3 DNA: TGTGCCAGCAGCCCTGAGGGAAGGGTCAATGAGCAGTTCTTC
D gene: .; J gene: TRBJ2-1; clone size: .; V gene: TRBV5-1; CDR3 length: 14; CDR3 protein: CASSEFQGGNEQFF; CDR3 DNA: TGCGCCAGCAGCGAATTCCAGGGGGGAAATGAGCAGTTCTTC
D gene: .; J gene: TRBJ2-4; clone size: .; V gene: TRBV27; CDR3 length: 14; CDR3 protein: CASSLTVAKNIQYF; CDR3 DNA: TGTGCCAGCAGCCTAACCGTAGCCAAAAACATTCAGTACTTC
D gene: TRBD1; J gene: TRBJ1-2; clone size: .; V gene: TRBV11-2; CDR3 length: 13; CDR3 protein: CASSLVGTGDPTF; CDR3 DNA: TGTGCCAGCAGCTTAGTTGGGACAGGGGATCCCACCTTC
D gene: TRBD2; J gene: TRBJ2-7; clone size: .; V gene: TRBV9; CDR3 length: 15; CDR3 protein: CASPLQSLADYEQYF; CDR3 DNA: TGTGCCAGCCCCCTTCAGTCCCTAGCGGACTACGAGCAGTACTTC